Listed here is a single TCR beta chain. TCR sequencing used cDNA made by reverse transcription of extracted RNA. The assay was immunoSEQ multiplex PCR, and TCRdb's table has in-frame clones only and misses some. The top ten clones hold approximately 25% of a sample with 130,000 to 150,000 clones, approximately 80% of them seen once. The CDR3 has 14 amino acids. Germline CDR1 is LGHNA and CDR2 is YSLEER. The V gene lost 5 bases and the J gene lost 2 bases, with 13 bases spanning the gap. The data were taken from a study of CD8+ T cells in alopecia areata. Documented treatment: oral pan-JAK inhibitor, 5-10 mg twice daily.

The sample in question was CD8+ T cells sorted from blood, obtained at week 4, from a patient treated with tofacitinib. This sequence joins TRBV4-3 and TRBJ2-7, with a tentative D call TRBD1 (6 bases). The clonotype was recovered from a human donor with alopecia areata. CDR3 sequence reads: CASSARAGAYEQYF. The CDR3 DNA reads as TGCGCCAGCAGCGCCCGGGCAGGGGCCTACGAGCAGTACTTC.